This T cell receptor (beta chain) emerged from a study of blood T cell repertoires in COVID-19. For the study at large: COVID-19 samples from acute and convalescent phases originated in the United States, Italy and Spain.

CDR1 is MNHNY and CDR2 is SVGAGI in the germline V gene (reference sequence). The CDR3 sequence is 14 residues long. V shed 2 bases, J shed 6 bases, and the junction held 4 bases outside the gene matches. Per the study methods: From reference gene primer amplification, estimates of nucleated cell counts were derived. Clones were read by immunoSEQ multiplex PCR, and TCRdb kept only the in-frame ones, dropping some. V and J calls and clone size come straight from that table; D and trimming were deduced from the DNA. The data contain about 90,000 clones, approximately 80% of them seen just once; the ten biggest clones take up around an eighth.

The chain combines TRBV6-6 with TRBJ2-1, with TRBD1 matching 7 bases. This TCR was sampled from a human donor in a cohort sampled during active COVID-19. The source material was peripheral blood. CDR3 sequence (DNA): TGTGCCAGCAGTTACATGAACAGGGGCAATGAGCAGTTCTTC. Protein product: CASSYMNRGNEQFF.